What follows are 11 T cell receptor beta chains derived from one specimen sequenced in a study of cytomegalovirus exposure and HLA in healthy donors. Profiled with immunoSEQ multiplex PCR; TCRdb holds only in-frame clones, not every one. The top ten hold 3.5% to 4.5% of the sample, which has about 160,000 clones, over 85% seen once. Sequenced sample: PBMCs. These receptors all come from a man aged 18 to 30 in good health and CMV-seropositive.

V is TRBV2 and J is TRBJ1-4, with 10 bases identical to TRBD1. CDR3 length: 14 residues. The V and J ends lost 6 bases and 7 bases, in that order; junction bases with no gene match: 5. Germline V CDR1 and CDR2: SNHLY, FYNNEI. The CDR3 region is CASRLGTGVEKLFF. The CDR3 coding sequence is TGTGCCAGCAGGCTGGGGACAGGGGTTGAAAAACTGTTTTTT.

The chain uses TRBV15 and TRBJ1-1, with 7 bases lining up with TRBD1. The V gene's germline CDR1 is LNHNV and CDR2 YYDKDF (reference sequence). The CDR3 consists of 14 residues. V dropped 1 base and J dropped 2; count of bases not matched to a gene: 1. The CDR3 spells CATSRGQGNTEAFF. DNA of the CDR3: TGTGCCACCAGCAGAGGACAGGGAAACACTGAAGCTTTCTTT.

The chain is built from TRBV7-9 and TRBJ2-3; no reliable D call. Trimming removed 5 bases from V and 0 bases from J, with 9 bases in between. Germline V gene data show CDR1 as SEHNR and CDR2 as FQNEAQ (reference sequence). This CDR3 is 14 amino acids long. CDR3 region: CASSPSLSTDTQYF. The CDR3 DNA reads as TGTGCCAGCAGCCCTTCACTTAGCACAGATACGCAGTATTTT.

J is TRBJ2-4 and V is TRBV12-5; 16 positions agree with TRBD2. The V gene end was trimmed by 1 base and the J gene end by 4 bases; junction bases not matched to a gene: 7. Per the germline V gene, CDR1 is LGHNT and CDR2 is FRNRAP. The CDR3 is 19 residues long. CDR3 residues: CASGLELGTSGRAKNIQYF. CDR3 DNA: TGTGCTAGTGGTTTGGAGTTAGGGACTAGCGGGAGGGCTAAAAACATTCAGTACTTC.

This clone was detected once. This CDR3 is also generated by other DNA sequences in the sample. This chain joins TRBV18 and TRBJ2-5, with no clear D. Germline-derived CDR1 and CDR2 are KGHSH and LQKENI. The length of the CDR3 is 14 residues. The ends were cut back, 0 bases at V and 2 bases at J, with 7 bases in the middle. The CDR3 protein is CASSPPTRQETQYF. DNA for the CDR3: TGTGCCAGCTCACCACCTACCAGGCAAGAGACCCAGTACTTC.

The CDR3 nucleotides read TGTGCCAGCGGAAGTAGACAGGGCGGGCAGCCCCAGCATTTT. It specifies CASGSRQGGQPQHF. V usage is TRBV6-5 and J usage is TRBJ1-5, with 7 nucleotides matching TRBD1. This CDR3 contains 14 residues. V lost 8 bases and J lost 7; bases outside the gene matches: 11. The germline V gene has CDR1 MNHEY and CDR2 SVGAGI.

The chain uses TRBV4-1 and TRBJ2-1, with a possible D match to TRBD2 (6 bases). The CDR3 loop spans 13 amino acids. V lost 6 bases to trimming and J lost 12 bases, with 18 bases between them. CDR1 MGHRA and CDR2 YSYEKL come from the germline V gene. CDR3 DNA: TGCGCCAGCAGAGCCGCGGGACTTGCGGGGCAGTTCTTC. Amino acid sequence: CASRAAGLAGQFF.

CDR3 in amino acids: CASSFPGTGETQYF. For the CDR3, the DNA is TGTGCCAGCAGCTTCCCCGGGACAGGAGAGACCCAGTACTTC. V and J are TRBV5-4 and TRBJ2-5; 8 bases align to TRBD1. The CDR3 consists of 14 residues. Germline assignment: CDR1 SGHNT and CDR2 YYREEE (reference sequence). The V and J ends lost 2 bases and 4 bases, in that order; junction bases with no gene match: 4.

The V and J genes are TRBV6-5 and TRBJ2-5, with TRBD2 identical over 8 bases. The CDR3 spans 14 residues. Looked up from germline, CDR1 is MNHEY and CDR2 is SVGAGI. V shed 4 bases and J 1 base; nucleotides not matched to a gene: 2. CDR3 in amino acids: CASSFLAGQETQYF. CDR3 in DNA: TGTGCCAGCAGTTTCCTAGCGGGCCAAGAGACCCAGTACTTC.

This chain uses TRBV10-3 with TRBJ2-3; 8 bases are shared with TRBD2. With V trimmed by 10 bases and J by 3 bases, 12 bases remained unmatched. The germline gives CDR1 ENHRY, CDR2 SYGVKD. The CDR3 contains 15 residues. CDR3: CASLSGKAVTDTQYF. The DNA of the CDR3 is TGTGCCAGCCTTAGCGGGAAGGCGGTTACAGATACGCAGTATTTT.

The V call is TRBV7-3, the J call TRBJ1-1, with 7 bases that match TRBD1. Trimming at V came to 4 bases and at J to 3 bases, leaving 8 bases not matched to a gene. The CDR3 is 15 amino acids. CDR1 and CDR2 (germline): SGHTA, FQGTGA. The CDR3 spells CASSSRTGRDTEAFF. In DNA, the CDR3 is TGTGCCAGCAGCTCACGGACAGGAAGGGACACTGAAGCTTTCTTT.